The 20 T cell receptor beta chains given below trace back to one sample, sequenced in a study of blood T cell repertoires in COVID-19 (dated by TCRdb to the early 2020s). Library method: the immunoSEQ multiplex PCR assay. TCRdb limited this immuneACCESS table to in-frame rearrangements with V and J called. A share of clones is missing; checked studies link under half to unresolved V genes, and the rest is unexplained. The sample table records fewer than 250,000 clones; around 84% of these occur just once. Of the sample, less than 20% is held by the ten largest clones. Source material: peripheral blood. The source is a human donor in a cohort sampled during active COVID-19.

The chain uses TRBV29-1 and TRBJ2-2; D might be TRBD1 (6 bases). Germline V gene sequence: CDR1 SQVTM, CDR2 ANQGSEA. The V and J ends lost 6 bases and 5 bases respectively, with 13 bases between them. The CDR3 is 13 amino acids. In DNA form, the CDR3 reads TGCAGCGTCCGTATACAGGGTACCGGGGAGCTGTTTTTT. Protein sequence: CSVRIQGTGELFF.

This clone was observed a handful of times. The V gene is TRBV10-3, the J gene TRBJ2-2; D not resolved. Germline CDR1 reads ENHRY; CDR2 reads SYGVKD. The germline V and J ends were trimmed by 5 bases and 4 bases, with 5 bases remaining between them. There are 12 residues in the CDR3. The CDR3 sequence: CAISLATGELFF. DNA for the CDR3: TGTGCCATCAGTTTGGCCACCGGGGAGCTGTTTTTT.

J is TRBJ2-1 and V is TRBV7-2, with TRBD2 matching over 12 bases. Germline V lookup: CDR1 SGHTA, CDR2 FQGNSA. Trimming cost V 11 bases and J 7 bases; bases outside gene matches: 6. The CDR3 covers 13 residues. CDR3 DNA sequence: TGTGCCGTAACTAGCGGGGGGTTGAATGAGCAGTTCTTC. Translation: CAVTSGGLNEQFF.

The rearrangement links TRBV19 to TRBJ2-2, with 11 positions matching TRBD2. This CDR3 contains 15 residues. J gave up 4 bases and V 5 bases, and 3 bases lay outside the gene matches. The germline gives CDR1 LNHDA, CDR2 SQIVND (reference sequence). The CDR3 loop reads CASSPLAGVTGELFF. The CDR3 nucleotides are TGTGCCAGTAGTCCACTAGCGGGAGTCACCGGGGAGCTGTTTTTT.

V is TRBV7-3 and J is TRBJ1-6; D remains ambiguous. Germline-derived CDR1 and CDR2 are SGHTA and FQGTGA. V was cut by 6 bases and J by 7 bases, with 13 bases left in between. This CDR3 has 14 residues. DNA of the CDR3: TGTGCCAGCAGTACGAAGGAGGGCAATTCACCCCTCCACTTT. It specifies CASSTKEGNSPLHF.

The DNA for the CDR3 is TGTGCCAGCAGTTTCCCGGGACAGGTCTACAATGAGCAGTTCTTC. It codes for CASSFPGQVYNEQFF. This chain links TRBV28 with TRBJ2-1, with 8 positions matching TRBD1. Looked up from germline, CDR1 is MDHEN and CDR2 is SYDVKM. V lost 3 bases, J lost 3 bases, and 4 bases stayed unmatched. CDR3 size: 15 residues.

The CDR3 region is CASSTDRARGTEAFF. CDR3 in DNA: TGTGCCAGTAGTACAGACAGGGCTCGGGGGACTGAAGCTTTCTTT. This sequence joins TRBV19 and TRBJ1-1; 7 bases match TRBD1. The V gene end was trimmed by 4 bases and the J gene end by 5 bases; junction bases not matched to a gene: 10. Germline CDR1 and CDR2: LNHDA and SQIVND (reference sequence). This CDR3 contains 15 residues.

The gene calls are TRBV29-1 and TRBJ1-5; D possibly corresponds to TRBD1 (5 bases). CDR1 is SQVTM, CDR2 ANQGSEA, per germline. The CDR3 has 12 amino acids. V dropped 4 bases and J dropped 4 bases, with 8 bases sitting between them. The CDR3 protein is CSVAGANQPQHF. Here the CDR3 DNA reads TGCAGCGTTGCTGGGGCAAATCAGCCCCAGCATTTT.

The chain employs TRBV19 and TRBJ2-1; 7 positions match TRBD1. V shed 5 bases, J shed 5 bases, and the junction held 12 bases outside the gene matches. The CDR3 contains 16 residues. The germline V gene has CDR1 LNHDA and CDR2 SQIVND (reference sequence). Here the CDR3 reads CASSPMGAGGHNEQFF. CDR3 nucleotide sequence: TGTGCCAGTAGTCCAATGGGGGCAGGGGGACACAATGAGCAGTTCTTC.

This sequence joins TRBV7-3 and TRBJ2-2, with TRBD2 matching 10 bases. The CDR3 length is 17 residues. Germline loops: CDR1 SGHTA, CDR2 FQGTGA. After removal of 5 bases from V and 4 bases from J, the junction contained 10 bases not matched to a gene. CDR3 sequence: CASSPHPAGGRTGELFF. CDR3 sequence (DNA): TGTGCCAGCAGCCCTCATCCAGCGGGGGGGCGCACCGGGGAGCTGTTTTTT.

V gene TRBV12-3 or TRBV12-4 combines with J gene TRBJ1-1; the D gene is possibly TRBD1 (6 bases). CDR3 size: 12 residues. The V end was cut by 6 bases, the J end by 13 bases, with 18 bases between. CDR3 DNA sequence: TGTGCCAGCAGACCGGACGCAGGGGATGGTTTCTTT. Amino acids: CASRPDAGDGFF.

This chain links TRBV5-1 with TRBJ2-7, with TRBD2 matching over 8 bases. The CDR3 consists of 16 residues. Losses at the gene ends were 0 bases for V and 0 bases for J; bases not matched to a gene: 5. CDR1 and CDR2 from the germline V gene are SGHRS and YFSETQ. Here the CDR3 reads CASSLGVAGISYEQYF. CDR3 coding DNA: TGCGCCAGCAGCTTGGGAGTAGCGGGAATCTCCTACGAGCAGTACTTC. The entire variable domain, with the rest obtained from reference TRBV5-1 and TRBJ2-7, is as follows: KAGVTQTPRYLIKTRGQQVTLSCSPISGHRSVSWYQQTPGQGLQFLFEYFSETQRNKGNFPGRFSGRQFSNSRSEMNVSTLELGDSALYLCASSLGVAGISYEQYFGPGTRLTVT.

The chain combines TRBV2 with TRBJ2-1, with 8 bases fitting TRBD2. The V gene's germline CDR1 is SNHLY and CDR2 FYNNEI. The CDR3 spans 16 residues. After removal of 3 bases from V and 2 bases from J, the junction contained 6 bases not matched to a gene. The CDR3 bases are TGTGCCAGCAGTGATGCGGGGGGATCGGCCTACAATGAGCAGTTCTTC. It is translated as CASSDAGGSAYNEQFF.

The rearrangement uses TRBV6-5 and TRBJ1-2, with D perhaps TRBD1 (5 bases). The CDR3 has 14 residues. Germline V gene data show CDR1 as MNHEY and CDR2 as SVGAGI. V was trimmed by 7 bases and J by 2 bases, leaving 14 bases between them. The CDR3 is CASTSGFSNYGYTF. In DNA form, the CDR3 reads TGTGCCAGCACCTCAGGGTTTTCCAACTATGGCTACACCTTC.

This rearrangement joins TRBV3-1 (or the pseudogene TRBV3-2) to TRBJ2-1; 7 bases align to TRBD2. The CDR3 runs 15 residues. V shed 3 bases, J shed 6 bases, and the junction held 8 bases outside the gene matches. Germline CDR1 is LGHDT and CDR2 is YNNKEL (reference sequence). The CDR3 region is CASSQISGPGNEQFF. CDR3 coding DNA: TGTGCCAGCAGCCAGATTAGCGGGCCCGGCAATGAGCAGTTCTTC.

The chain combines TRBV19 with TRBJ1-1, with no clear D. Per germline, CDR1 LNHDA and CDR2 SQIVND (reference sequence). Trimming stripped 5 bases from V and 0 bases from J, with 10 bases between. The CDR3 is made up of 14 amino acids. Here the CDR3 DNA reads TGTGCCAGTAGTTTTCGGGTCATGAACACTGAAGCTTTCTTT. Translated: CASSFRVMNTEAFF.

This clone was seen once. The chain links TRBV11-3 to TRBJ2-5; TRBD1 might be the D (5 bases). Trimming removed 5 bases from V and 3 bases from J, with 10 bases in between. Looked up from germline, CDR1 is SGHNT and CDR2 is YENEEA. The CDR3 runs to 13 residues. This CDR3 reads CASSPDSKETQYF. The CDR3 region has the DNA TGTGCCAGCAGCCCCGACAGCAAAGAGACCCAGTACTTC.

This clone was counted only a few times. V and J are TRBV5-1 and TRBJ2-2; 9 nucleotides agree with TRBD1. Germline lookup yields CDR1 SGHRS and CDR2 YFSETQ. V lost 3 bases and J lost 4; bases outside the gene matches: 4. The CDR3 has 15 residues. The CDR3 sequence is CASSSQGAGTGELFF. As DNA, the CDR3 is TGCGCCAGCAGCTCACAGGGGGCGGGCACCGGGGAGCTGTTTTTT. The full variable domain, rest sourced from reference TRBV5-1 and TRBJ2-2, is KAGVTQTPRYLIKTRGQQVTLSCSPISGHRSVSWYQQTPGQGLQFLFEYFSETQRNKGNFPGRFSGRQFSNSRSEMNVSTLELGDSALYLCASSSQGAGTGELFFGEGSRLTVL.

A remark on this clone: Other DNA sequences in the sample encode the same CDR3. J is TRBJ2-3 and V is TRBV7-9; D not certain. The germline CDR1 and CDR2 sequences are SEHNR and FQNEAQ (reference sequence). V lost 1 base and J lost 4, with 3 bases in between. The CDR3 is 12 amino acids. CDR3 nucleotides: TGTGCCAGCAGCTTAGTCGCAGATACGCAGTATTTT. Its translation: CASSLVADTQYF.

V and J are TRBV6-5 and TRBJ2-5, with 7 bases matching TRBD1. This CDR3 contains 15 residues. CDR1 and CDR2 (germline): MNHEY, SVGAGI. V lost 9 bases to trimming and J lost 4 bases; unmatched junction nucleotides: 14. DNA for the CDR3: TGTGCCAGTTCGGGCGTAAGGGGGCGCGGAGAGACCCAGTACTTC. It yields the protein CASSGVRGRGETQYF.